This T cell receptor beta chain was sequenced for a study of T-cell memory formation after mild COVID-19. The CDR3 consists of 14 residues. Germline loops: CDR1 DFQATT, CDR2 SNEGSKA (reference sequence). Trimming took off 5 bases at V and 7 bases at J, with 18 bases between the two ends. TCRdb reanalysed the 5' RACE reads using MiXCR and keeps one entry per CDR3 protein. The sample gives some 450,000 distinct CDR3 sequences, around 18% of which show up once; about 8.1% is in the top ten. This TCR derives from an adult woman who had mild COVID-19 (a few samples of this study predate the infection). Cell type and time point are not known. The V and J genes are TRBV20-1 and TRBJ2-1; the D call may be TRBD1 or TRBD2 (5 bases each). The sequencing sample was made of PBMCs or a T cell subset sorted from them (not recorded which). The CDR3 sequence: CSAHSPGRRNEQFF. The CDR3 DNA reads as TGCAGTGCTCACTCCCCGGGACGAAGAAATGAGCAGTTCTTC.